This T cell receptor (beta chain) originates from a study of blood T cell repertoires in COVID-19. In the study overall: Acute-phase and convalescent COVID-19 samples originated in the United States, Italy and Spain. In each case, the material was cDNA or gDNA derived from T cells, B-cell-depleted T cells, or PBMCs.

Study processing details: It was from reference gene primer amplification that nucleated cell counts were estimated. Here immunoSEQ multiplex PCR was the method, and the copy in TCRdb shows in-frame clones only, minus some. V and J calls and clone size come straight from that table; D and trimming were deduced from the DNA. The table has some 260,000 clones, approximately 90% seen once. The CDR3 runs 15 residues. From germline, CDR1 is MNHEY and CDR2 SVGAGI. V lost 5 bases and J 2 bases, leaving 16 bases between the germline ends. The TCR comes from a man aged 35 to 55 who had recovered from COVID-19. The sequenced sample was PBMCs or T cells enriched from blood (not recorded which). The chain carries TRBV6-5 and TRBJ2-7; weak D call: TRBD1 (5 bases). CDR3 protein: CASSTGFRTPYEQYF. For the CDR3, the DNA is TGTGCCAGCAGTACCGGGTTCAGGACACCCTACGAGCAGTACTTC.